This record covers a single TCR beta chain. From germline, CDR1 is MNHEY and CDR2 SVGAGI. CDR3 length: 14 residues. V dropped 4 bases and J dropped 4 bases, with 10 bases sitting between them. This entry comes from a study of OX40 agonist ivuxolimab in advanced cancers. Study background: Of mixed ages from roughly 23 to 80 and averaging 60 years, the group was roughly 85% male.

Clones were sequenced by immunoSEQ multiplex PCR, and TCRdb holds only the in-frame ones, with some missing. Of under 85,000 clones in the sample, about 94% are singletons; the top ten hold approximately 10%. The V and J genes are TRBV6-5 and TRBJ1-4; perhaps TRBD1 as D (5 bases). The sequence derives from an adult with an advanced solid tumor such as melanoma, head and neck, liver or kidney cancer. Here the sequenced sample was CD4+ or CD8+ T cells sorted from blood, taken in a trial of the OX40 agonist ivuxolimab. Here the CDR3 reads CASSLTEHNEKLFF. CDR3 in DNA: TGTGCCAGCAGTTTGACAGAACATAATGAAAAACTGTTTTTT.